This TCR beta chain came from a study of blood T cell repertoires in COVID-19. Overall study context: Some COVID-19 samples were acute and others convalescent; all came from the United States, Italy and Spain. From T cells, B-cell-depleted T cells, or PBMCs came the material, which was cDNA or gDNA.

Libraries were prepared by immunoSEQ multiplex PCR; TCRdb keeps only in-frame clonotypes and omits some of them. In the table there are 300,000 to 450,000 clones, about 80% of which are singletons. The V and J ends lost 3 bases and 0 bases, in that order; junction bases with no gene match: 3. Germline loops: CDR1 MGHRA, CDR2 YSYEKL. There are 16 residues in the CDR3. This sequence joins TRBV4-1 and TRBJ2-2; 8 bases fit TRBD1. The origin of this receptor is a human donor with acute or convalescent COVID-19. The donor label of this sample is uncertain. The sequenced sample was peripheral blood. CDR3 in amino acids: CASSQQGAPNTGELFF. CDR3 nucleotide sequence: TGCGCCAGCAGCCAGCAGGGGGCGCCGAACACCGGGGAGCTGTTTTTT.